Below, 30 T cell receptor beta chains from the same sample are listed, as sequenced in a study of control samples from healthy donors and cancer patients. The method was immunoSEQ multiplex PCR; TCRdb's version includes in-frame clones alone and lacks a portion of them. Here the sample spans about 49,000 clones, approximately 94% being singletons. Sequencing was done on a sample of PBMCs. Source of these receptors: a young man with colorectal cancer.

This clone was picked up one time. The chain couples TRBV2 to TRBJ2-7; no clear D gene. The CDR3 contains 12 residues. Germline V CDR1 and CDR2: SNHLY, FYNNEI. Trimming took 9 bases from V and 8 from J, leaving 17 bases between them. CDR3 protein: CASDPSRIKQYF. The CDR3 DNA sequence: TGTGCCAGTGACCCGTCCAGGATCAAGCAGTACTTC.

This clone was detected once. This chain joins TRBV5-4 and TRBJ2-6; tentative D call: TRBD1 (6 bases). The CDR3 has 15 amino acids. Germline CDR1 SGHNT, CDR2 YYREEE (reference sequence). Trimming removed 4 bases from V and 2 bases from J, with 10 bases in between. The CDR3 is CASSKGQPGANVLTF. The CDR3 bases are TGTGCCAGCAGCAAGGGACAACCTGGGGCCAACGTCCTGACTTTC.

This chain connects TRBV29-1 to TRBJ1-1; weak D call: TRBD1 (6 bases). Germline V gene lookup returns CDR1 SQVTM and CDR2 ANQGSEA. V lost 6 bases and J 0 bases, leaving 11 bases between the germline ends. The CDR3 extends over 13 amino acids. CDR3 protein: CSVDRRLNTEAFF. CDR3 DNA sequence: TGCAGCGTCGACAGGCGACTGAACACTGAAGCTTTCTTT. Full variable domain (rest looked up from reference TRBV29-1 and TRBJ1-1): SAVISQKPSRDICQRGTSLTIQCQVDSQVTMMFWYRQQPGQSLTLIATANQGSEATYESGFVIDKFPISRPNLTFSTLTVSNMSPEDSSIYLCSVDRRLNTEAFFGQGTRLTVV.

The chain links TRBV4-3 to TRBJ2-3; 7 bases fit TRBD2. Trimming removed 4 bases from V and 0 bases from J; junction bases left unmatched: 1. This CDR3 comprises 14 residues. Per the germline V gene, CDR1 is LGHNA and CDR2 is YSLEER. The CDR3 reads CASSRLASTDTQYF. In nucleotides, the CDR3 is TGCGCCAGCAGCCGACTAGCTAGCACAGATACGCAGTATTTT.

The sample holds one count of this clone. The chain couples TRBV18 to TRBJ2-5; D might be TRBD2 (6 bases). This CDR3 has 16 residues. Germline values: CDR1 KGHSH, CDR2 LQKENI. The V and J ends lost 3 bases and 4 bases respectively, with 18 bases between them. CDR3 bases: TGTGCCAGCTCACCCCAGCGGGCGCCTTTTGGAGAGACCCAGTACTTC. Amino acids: CASSPQRAPFGETQYF.

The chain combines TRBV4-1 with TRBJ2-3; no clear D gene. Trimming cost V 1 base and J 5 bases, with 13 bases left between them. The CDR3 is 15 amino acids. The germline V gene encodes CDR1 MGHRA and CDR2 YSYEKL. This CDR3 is CASSQARVGIDTQYF. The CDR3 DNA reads TGCGCCAGCAGCCAAGCAAGGGTGGGGATAGATACGCAGTATTTT.

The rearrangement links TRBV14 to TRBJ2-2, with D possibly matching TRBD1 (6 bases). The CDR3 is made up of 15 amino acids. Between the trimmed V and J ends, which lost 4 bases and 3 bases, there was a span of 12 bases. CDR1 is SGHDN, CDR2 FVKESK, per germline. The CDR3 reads CASSRTTGYTGELFF. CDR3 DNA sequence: TGTGCCAGCAGCCGGACAACAGGGTACACCGGGGAGCTGTTTTTT.

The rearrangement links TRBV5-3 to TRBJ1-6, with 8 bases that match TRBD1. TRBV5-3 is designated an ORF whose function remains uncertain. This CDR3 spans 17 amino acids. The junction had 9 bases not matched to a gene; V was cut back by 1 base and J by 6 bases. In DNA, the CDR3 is TGTGCCAGAAGCTTGTTAAGAGGACAGGGTAGTAATTCACCCCTCCACTTT. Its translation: CARSLLRGQGSNSPLHF.

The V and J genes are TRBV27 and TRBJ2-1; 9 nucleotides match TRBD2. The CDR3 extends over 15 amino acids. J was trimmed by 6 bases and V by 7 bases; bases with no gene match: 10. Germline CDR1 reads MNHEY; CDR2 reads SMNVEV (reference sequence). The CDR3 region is CASTLAGYKTNEQFF. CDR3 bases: TGTGCCAGCACCCTAGCGGGGTATAAGACCAATGAGCAGTTCTTC.

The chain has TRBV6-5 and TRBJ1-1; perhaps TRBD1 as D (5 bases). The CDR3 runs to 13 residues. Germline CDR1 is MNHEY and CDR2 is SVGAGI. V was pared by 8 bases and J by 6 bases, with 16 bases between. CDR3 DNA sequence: TGTGCCAGCTCCAGGGACGGCACATCTGAAGCTTTCTTT. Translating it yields CASSRDGTSEAFF.

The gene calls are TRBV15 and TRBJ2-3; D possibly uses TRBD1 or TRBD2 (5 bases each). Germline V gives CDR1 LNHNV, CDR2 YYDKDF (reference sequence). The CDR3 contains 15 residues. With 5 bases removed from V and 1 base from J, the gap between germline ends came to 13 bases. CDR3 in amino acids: CATSSVRGRTDTQYF. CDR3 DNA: TGTGCCACCAGCTCCGTAAGGGGACGCACAGATACGCAGTATTTT.

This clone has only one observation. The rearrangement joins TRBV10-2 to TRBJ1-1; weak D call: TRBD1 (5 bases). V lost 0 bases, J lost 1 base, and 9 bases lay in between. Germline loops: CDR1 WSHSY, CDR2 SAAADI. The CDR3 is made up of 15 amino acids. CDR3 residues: CASSESSRGNTEAFF. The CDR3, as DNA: TGCGCCAGCAGTGAGTCGAGTAGGGGGAACACTGAAGCTTTCTTT.

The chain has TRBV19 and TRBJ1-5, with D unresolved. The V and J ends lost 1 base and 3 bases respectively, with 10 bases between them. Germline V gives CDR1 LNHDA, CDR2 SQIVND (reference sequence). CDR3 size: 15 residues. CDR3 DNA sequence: TGTGCCAGTAGTATAGGCAGGACTTACAATCAGCCCCAGCATTTT. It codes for CASSIGRTYNQPQHF.

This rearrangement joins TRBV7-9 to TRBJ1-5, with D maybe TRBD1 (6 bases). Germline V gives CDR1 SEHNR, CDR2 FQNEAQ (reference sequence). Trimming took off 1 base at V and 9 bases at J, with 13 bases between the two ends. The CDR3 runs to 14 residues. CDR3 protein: CASSLEGGDAPQHF. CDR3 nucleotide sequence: TGTGCCAGCAGCTTAGAGGGGGGAGATGCGCCCCAGCATTTT. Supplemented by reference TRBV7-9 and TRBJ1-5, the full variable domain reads DTGVSQNPRHKITKRGQNVTFRCDPISEHNRLYWYRQTLGQGPEFLTYFQNEAQLEKSRLLSDRFSAERPKGSFSTLEIQRTEQGDSAMYLCASSLEGGDAPQHFGDGTRLSIL.

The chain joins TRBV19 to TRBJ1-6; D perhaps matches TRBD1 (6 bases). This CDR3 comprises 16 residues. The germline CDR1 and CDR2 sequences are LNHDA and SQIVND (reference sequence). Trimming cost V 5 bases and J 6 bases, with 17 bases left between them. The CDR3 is CASSPLRGASNSPLHF. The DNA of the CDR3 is TGTGCCAGTAGTCCCCTCCGGGGGGCTAGTAATTCACCCCTCCACTTT.

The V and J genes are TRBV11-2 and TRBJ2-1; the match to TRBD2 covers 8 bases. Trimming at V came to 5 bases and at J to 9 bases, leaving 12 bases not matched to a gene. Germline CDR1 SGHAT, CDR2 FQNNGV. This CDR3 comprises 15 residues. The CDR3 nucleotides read TGTGCCAGCAGCCCACGCGGGGGGCCTACTCCTGAGCAGTTCTTC. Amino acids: CASSPRGGPTPEQFF.

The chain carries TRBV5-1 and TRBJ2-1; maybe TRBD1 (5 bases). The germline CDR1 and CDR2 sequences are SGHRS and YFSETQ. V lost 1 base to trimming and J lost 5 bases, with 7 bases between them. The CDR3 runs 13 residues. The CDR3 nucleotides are TGCGCCAGCAGCTTGAGGACAAACAATGAGCAGTTCTTC. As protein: CASSLRTNNEQFF. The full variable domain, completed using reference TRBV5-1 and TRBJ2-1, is KAGVTQTPRYLIKTRGQQVTLSCSPISGHRSVSWYQQTPGQGLQFLFEYFSETQRNKGNFPGRFSGRQFSNSRSEMNVSTLELGDSALYLCASSLRTNNEQFFGPGTRLTVL.

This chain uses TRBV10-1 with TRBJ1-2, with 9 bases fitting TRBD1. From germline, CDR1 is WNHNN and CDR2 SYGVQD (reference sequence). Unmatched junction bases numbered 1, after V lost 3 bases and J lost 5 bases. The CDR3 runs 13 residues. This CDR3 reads CASSEGTGYGYTF. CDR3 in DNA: TGCGCCAGCAGTGAAGGGACAGGGTATGGCTACACCTTC.

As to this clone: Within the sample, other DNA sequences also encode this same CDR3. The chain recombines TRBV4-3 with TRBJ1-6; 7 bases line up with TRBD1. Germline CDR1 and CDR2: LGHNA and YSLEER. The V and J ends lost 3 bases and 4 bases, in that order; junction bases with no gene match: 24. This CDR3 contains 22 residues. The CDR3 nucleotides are TGCGCCAGCAGCCAGGATAGGTACCGGGACAGAGATTCTAATTTTTATAATTCACCCCTCCACTTT. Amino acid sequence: CASSQDRYRDRDSNFYNSPLHF.

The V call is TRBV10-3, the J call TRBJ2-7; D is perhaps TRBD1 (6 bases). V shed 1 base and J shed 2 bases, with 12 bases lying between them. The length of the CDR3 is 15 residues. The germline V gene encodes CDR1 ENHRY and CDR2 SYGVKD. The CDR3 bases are TGTGCCATCAGTGAGTTGGTGACAGGAGCCTACGAGCAGTACTTC. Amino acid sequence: CAISELVTGAYEQYF.

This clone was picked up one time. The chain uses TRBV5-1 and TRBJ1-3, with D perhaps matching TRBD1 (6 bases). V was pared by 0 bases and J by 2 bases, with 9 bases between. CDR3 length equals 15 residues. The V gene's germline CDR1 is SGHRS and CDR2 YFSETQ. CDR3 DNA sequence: TGCGCCAGCAGCTTGGATCGGGGGCCTGGAAACACCATATATTTT. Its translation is CASSLDRGPGNTIYF.

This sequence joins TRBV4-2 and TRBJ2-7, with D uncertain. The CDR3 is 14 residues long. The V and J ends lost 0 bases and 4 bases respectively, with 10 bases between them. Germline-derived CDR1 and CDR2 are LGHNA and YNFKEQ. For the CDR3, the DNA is TGTGCCAGCAGCCAAGAACAGTCGAGATACGAGCAGTACTTC. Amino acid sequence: CASSQEQSRYEQYF.

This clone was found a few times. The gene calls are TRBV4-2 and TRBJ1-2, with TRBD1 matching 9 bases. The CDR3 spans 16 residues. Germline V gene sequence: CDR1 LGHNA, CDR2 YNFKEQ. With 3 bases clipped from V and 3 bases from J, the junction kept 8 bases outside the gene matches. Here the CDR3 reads CASSQGQGDRDYGYTF. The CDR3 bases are TGTGCCAGCAGCCAGGGACAGGGAGATCGGGACTATGGCTACACCTTC.

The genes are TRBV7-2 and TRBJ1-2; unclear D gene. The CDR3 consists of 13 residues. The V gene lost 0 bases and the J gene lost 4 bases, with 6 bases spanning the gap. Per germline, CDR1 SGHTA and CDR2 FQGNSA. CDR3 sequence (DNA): TGTGCCAGCAGCTTAGCCTCGGTCTATGGCTACACCTTC. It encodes CASSLASVYGYTF. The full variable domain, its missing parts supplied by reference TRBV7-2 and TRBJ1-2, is GAGVSQSPSNKVTEKGKDVELRCDPISGHTALYWYRQSLGQGLEFLIYFQGNSAPDKSGLPSDRFSAERTGGSVSTLTIQRTQQEDSAVYLCASSLASVYGYTFGSGTRLTVV.

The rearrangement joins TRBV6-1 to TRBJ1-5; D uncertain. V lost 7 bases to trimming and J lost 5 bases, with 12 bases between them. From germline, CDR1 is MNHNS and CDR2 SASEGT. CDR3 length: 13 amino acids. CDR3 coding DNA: TGTGCCAGCACAGGTTTTTTGGATCAGCCCCAGCATTTT. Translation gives CASTGFLDQPQHF.

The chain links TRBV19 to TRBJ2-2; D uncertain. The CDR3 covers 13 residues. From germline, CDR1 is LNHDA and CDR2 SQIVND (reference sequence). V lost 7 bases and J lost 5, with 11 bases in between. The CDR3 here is CASKRSETGELFF. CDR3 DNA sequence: TGTGCCAGTAAGAGGTCGGAAACCGGGGAGCTGTTTTTT.

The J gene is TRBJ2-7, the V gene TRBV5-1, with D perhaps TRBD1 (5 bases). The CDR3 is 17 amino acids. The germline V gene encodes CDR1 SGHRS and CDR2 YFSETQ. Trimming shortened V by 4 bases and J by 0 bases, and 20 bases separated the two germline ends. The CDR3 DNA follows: TGCGCCAGCAGCCCCCTCCAGGGCGACAGAAGCTCCTACGAGCAGTACTTC. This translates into CASSPLQGDRSSYEQYF. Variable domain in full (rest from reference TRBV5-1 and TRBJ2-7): KAGVTQTPRYLIKTRGQQVTLSCSPISGHRSVSWYQQTPGQGLQFLFEYFSETQRNKGNFPGRFSGRQFSNSRSEMNVSTLELGDSALYLCASSPLQGDRSSYEQYFGPGTRLTVT.

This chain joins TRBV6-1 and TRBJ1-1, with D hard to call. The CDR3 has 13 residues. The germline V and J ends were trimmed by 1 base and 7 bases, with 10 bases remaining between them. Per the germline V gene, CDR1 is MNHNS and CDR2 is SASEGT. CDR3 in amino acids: CASSEGAGVEAFF. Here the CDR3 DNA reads TGTGCCAGCAGTGAAGGGGCCGGAGTTGAAGCTTTCTTT.

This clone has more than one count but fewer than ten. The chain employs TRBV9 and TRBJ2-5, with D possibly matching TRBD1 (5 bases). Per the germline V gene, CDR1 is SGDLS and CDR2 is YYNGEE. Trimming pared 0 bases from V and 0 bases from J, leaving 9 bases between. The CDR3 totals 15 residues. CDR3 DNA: TGTGCCAGCAGCGTAGGGGCAGGGAACCAAGAGACCCAGTACTTC. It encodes CASSVGAGNQETQYF.

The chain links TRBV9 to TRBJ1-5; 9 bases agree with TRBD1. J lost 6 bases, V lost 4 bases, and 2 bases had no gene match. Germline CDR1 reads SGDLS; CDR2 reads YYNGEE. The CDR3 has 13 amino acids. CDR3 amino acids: CASSTTGGQPQHF. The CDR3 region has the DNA TGTGCCAGCAGCACGACAGGGGGTCAGCCCCAGCATTTT.